The clone carrying this T cell receptor beta chain was counted ten times or more. Amplification yielded TCR beta CDR3 regions, with RNA transcripts as the source. First-round RT-PCR targeting the TCR CDR3 was performed with the HTBI primer set. From the multiplex PCR reads, TCRdb called clonotypes with MiXCR, one entry per CDR3 protein. The sample lists some 770,000 distinct CDR3 sequences; roughly 15% were seen once. This entry comes from a study of T cells in Graves' hyperthyroidism and ophthalmopathy. Hyperthyroidism of Graves' type that showed no ophthalmopathy progression within 18 months was stable. Patients aged 18 to 65 had newly diagnosed hyperthyroidism lasting under 2 months. Diagnoses were made from clinical symptoms, serum measures (thyroxine and TRAb), thyroid ultrasound and orbital computed tomography. Sequencing was done on a sample of blood. The source is a man in his late teens or twenties with Graves' hyperthyroidism.

The CDR3 DNA follows: TGTGCCAGCAGCCCGGGACACCGCTATGGCTACACCTTC. Its protein is CASSPGHRYGYTF. The chain employs TRBV16 and TRBJ1-2; possible D gene TRBD1, 6 bases. The CDR3 contains 13 residues. V was pared by 4 bases and J by 4 bases, with 10 bases between. Looked up from germline, CDR1 is KGHSY and CDR2 is FQNENV.